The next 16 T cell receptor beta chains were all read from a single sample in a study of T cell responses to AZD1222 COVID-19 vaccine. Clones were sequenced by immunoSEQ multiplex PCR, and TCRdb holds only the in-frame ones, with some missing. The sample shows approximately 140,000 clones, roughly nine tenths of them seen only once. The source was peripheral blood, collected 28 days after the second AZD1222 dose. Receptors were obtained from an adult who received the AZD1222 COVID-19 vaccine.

The CDR3 coding sequence is TGTGCCAGCCGGGACAGGGGTTGGACTAATGAAAAACTGTTTTTT. It specifies CASRDRGWTNEKLFF. The J gene is TRBJ1-4, the V gene TRBV19; 10 bases map to TRBD1. V trimming: 9 bases; J trimming: 2 bases; junction bases outside the gene matches: 6. This CDR3 spans 15 amino acids. Per germline, CDR1 LNHDA and CDR2 SQIVND (reference sequence).

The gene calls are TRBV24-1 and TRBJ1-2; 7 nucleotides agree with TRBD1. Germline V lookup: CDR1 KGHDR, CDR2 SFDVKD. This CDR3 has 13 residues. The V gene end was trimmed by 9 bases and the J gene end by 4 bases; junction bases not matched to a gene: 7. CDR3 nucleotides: TGTGCCACCGCACAGACAGGGCTCTATGGCTACACCTTC. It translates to CATAQTGLYGYTF.

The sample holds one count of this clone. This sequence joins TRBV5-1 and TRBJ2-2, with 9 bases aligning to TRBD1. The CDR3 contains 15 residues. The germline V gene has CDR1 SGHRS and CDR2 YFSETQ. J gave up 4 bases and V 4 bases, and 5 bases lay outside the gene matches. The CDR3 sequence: CASSAGTGSTGELFF. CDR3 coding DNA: TGCGCCAGCAGCGCCGGGACAGGGAGCACCGGGGAGCTGTTTTTT.

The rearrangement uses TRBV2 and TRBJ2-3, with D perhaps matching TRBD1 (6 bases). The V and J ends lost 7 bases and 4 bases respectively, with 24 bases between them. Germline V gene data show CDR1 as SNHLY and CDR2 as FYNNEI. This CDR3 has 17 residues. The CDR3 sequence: CASIAGAFRQRPDTQYF. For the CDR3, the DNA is TGTGCCAGCATAGCAGGGGCGTTCAGGCAGAGGCCAGATACGCAGTATTTT.

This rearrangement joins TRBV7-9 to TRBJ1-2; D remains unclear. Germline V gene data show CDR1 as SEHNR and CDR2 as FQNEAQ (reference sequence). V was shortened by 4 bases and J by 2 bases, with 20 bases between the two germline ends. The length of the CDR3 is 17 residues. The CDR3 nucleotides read TGTGCCAGCAGCTACCCTCTCCGGGGTGCTCAGAACTATGGCTACACCTTC. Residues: CASSYPLRGAQNYGYTF.

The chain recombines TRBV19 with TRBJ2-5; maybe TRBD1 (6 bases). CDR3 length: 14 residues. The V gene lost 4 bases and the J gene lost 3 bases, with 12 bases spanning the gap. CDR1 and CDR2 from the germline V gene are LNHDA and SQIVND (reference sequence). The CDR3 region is CASSNGGVKETQYF. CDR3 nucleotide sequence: TGTGCCAGTAGTAATGGGGGCGTAAAAGAGACCCAGTACTTC. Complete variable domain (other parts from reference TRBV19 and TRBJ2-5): DGGITQSPKYLFRKEGQNVTLSCEQNLNHDAMYWYRQDPGQGLRLIYYSQIVNDFQKGDIAEGYSVSREKKESFPLTVTSAQKNPTAFYLCASSNGGVKETQYFGPGTRLLVL.

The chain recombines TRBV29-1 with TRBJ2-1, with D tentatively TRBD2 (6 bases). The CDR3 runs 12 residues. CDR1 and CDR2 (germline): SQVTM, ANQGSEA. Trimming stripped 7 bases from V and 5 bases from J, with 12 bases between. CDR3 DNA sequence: TGCAGCGAGGGGCGGGGAAACAATGAGCAGTTCTTC. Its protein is CSEGRGNNEQFF.

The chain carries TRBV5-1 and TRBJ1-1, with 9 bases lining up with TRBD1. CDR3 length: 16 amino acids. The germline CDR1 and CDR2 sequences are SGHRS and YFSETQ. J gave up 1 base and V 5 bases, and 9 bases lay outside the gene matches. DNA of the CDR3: TGCGCCAGCAGTCTGACAGGGGGAACGGGGAACACTGAAGCTTTCTTT. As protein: CASSLTGGTGNTEAFF.

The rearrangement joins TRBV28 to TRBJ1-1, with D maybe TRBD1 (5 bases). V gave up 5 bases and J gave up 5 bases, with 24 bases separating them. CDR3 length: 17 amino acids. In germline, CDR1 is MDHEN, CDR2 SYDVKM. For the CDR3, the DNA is TGTGCCAGCAGTCACCGGGGGATGGGGTTTGTTAGGACTGAAGCTTTCTTT. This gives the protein CASSHRGMGFVRTEAFF.

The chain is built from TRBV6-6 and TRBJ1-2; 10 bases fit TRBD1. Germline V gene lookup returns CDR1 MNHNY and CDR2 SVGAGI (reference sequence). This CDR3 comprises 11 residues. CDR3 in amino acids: CTTGGNYGYTF. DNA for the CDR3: TGTACGACAGGGGGCAACTATGGCTACACCTTC.

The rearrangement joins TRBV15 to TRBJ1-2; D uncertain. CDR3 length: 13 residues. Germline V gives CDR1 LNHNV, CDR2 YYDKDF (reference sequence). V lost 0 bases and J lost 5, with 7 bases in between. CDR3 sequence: CATSREVGYGYTF. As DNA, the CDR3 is TGTGCCACCAGCAGAGAAGTTGGGTATGGCTACACCTTC.

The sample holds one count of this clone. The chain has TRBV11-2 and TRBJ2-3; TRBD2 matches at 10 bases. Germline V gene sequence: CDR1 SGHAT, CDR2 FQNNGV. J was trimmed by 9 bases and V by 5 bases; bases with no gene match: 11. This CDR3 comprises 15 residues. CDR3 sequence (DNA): TGTGCCAGCAGCCCCTTCATGAGCGGGGGGGGCACGCAGTATTTT. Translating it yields CASSPFMSGGGTQYF.

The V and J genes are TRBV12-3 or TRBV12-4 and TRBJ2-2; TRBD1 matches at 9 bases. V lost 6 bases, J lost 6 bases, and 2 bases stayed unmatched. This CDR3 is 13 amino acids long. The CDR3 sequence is CASSRQGAGELFF. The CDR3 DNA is TGTGCCAGCAGCCGACAGGGGGCCGGGGAGCTGTTTTTT.

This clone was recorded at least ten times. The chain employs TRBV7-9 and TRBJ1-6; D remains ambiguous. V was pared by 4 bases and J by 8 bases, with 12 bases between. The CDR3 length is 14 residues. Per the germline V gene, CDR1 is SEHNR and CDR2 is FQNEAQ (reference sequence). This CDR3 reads CASSSDFWDSPLHF. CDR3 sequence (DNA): TGTGCCAGCAGCTCGGACTTCTGGGATTCACCCCTCCACTTT.

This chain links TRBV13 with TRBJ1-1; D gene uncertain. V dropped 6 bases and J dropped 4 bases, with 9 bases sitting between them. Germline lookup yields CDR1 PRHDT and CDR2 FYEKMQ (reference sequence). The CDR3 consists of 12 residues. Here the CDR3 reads CASRSGGTEAFF. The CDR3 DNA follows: TGTGCCAGCAGATCCGGAGGCACTGAAGCTTTCTTT.

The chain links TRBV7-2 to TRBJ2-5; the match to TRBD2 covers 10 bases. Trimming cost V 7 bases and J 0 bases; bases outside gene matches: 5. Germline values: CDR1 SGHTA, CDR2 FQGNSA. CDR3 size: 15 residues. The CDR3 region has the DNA TGTGCCAGCACTCGGACTAGCGGACACCAAGAGACCCAGTACTTC. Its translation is CASTRTSGHQETQYF.